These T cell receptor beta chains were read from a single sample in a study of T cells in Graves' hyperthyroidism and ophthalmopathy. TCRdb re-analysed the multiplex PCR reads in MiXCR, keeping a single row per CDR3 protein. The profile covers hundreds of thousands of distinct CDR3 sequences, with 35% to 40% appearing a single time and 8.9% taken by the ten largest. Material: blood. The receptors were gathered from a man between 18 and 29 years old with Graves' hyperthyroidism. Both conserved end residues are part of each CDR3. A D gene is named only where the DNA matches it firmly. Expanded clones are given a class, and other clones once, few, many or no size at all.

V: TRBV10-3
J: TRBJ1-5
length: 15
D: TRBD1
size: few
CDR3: CASSRGTDSNQPQHF
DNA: TGTGCCAGCAGCCGTGGGACAGATAGCAATCAGCCCCAGCATTTT

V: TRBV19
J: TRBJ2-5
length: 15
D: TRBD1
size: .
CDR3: CASSTNQGAGETQYF
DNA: TGTGCCAGTAGTACAAACCAGGGGGCAGGAGAGACCCAGTACTTC

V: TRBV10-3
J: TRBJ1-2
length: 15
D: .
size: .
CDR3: CAISERQNTNYGYTF
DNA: TGTGCCATCAGTGAACGTCAGAATACTAACTATGGCTACACCTTC

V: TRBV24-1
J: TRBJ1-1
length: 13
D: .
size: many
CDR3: CATSVGANTEAFF
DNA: TGTGCCACCAGTGTCGGAGCGAACACTGAAGCTTTCTTT

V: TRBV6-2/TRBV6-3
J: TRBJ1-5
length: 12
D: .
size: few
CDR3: CASSALYQPQHF
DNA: TGTGCCAGCAGTGCATTGTATCAGCCCCAGCATTTT

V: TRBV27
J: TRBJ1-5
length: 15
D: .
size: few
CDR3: CASSSAGADQVPQHF
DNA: TGTGCCAGCAGTTCAGCAGGGGCGGATCAGGTCCCCCAGCATTTT

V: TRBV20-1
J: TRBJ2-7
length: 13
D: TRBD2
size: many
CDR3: CSATGLAAWEQYF
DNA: TGCAGTGCTACGGGACTAGCGGCTTGGGAGCAGTACTTC

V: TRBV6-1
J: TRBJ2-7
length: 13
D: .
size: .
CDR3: CASSAGIRDEQYF
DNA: TGTGCCAGCAGTGCCGGGATTCGCGACGAGCAGTACTTC

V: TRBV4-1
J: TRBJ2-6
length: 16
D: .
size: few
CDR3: CASSLRAGTGANVLTF
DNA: TGCGCCAGCAGCCTTCGTGCGGGGACTGGGGCCAACGTCCTGACTTTC

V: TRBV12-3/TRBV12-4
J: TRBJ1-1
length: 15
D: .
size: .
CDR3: CASSYGGTLNTEAFF
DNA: TGTGCCAGCAGTTATGGGGGGACTTTGAACACTGAAGCTTTCTTT

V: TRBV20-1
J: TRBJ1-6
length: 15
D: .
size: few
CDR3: CSARGRGSYNSPLHF
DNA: TGCAGTGCTAGAGGCAGGGGAAGTTATAATTCACCCCTCCACTTT

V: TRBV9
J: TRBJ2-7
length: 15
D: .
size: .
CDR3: CASSSTVDSSYEQYF
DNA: TGTGCCAGCTCATCGACAGTGGACAGCTCCTACGAGCAGTACTTC

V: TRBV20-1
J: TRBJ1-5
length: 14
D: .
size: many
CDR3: CSAYGSGGNQPQHF
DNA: TGCAGTGCCTACGGCTCGGGGGGCAATCAGCCCCAGCATTTT

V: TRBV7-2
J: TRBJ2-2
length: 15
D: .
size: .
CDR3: CASSQELAWTGELFF
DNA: TGCGCCAGCAGCCAAGAGTTAGCGTGGACCGGGGAGCTGTTTTTT